The 25 T cell receptor beta chains in this list originate from one sample, sequenced in a study of cytomegalovirus exposure and HLA in healthy donors. 13 Jbeta primers and 60 Vbeta primers were used for the PCR. Clones were sequenced by immunoSEQ multiplex PCR, and TCRdb holds only the in-frame ones, with some missing. The sample holds around 200,000 clones, over 75% seen once. The specimen was PBMCs. Receptors originate from a woman aged 45 to 65 in good health and CMV-seropositive.

The chain combines TRBV5-1 with TRBJ2-7, with D maybe TRBD2 (6 bases). The germline V gene encodes CDR1 SGHRS and CDR2 YFSETQ. This CDR3 is built from 15 residues. Trimming removed 4 bases at V and 2 bases at J, with 16 bases between. CDR3 sequence (DNA): TGCGCCAGCAGCGTGTCCGGGACTGGGGCCTACGAGCAGTACTTC. This gives the protein CASSVSGTGAYEQYF.

This chain connects TRBV15 to TRBJ2-2; 10 bases match TRBD1. J was trimmed by 9 bases and V by 7 bases; bases with no gene match: 11. CDR1 LNHNV and CDR2 YYDKDF come from the germline V gene (reference sequence). CDR3 length: 15 amino acids. Here the CDR3 reads CATTIGQGGIRELFF. For the CDR3, the DNA is TGTGCCACCACCATAGGACAGGGGGGAATCCGGGAGCTGTTTTTT.

The chain recombines TRBV27 with TRBJ1-2; the D gene is possibly TRBD1 (5 bases). V shed 5 bases and J shed 4 bases, with 20 bases lying between them. The CDR3 totals 16 residues. The germline V gene encodes CDR1 MNHEY and CDR2 SMNVEV (reference sequence). As DNA, the CDR3 is TGTGCCAGCAGTCCTGTGGGGGGGGAGCTTCCCTATGGCTACACCTTC. Its protein product is CASSPVGGELPYGYTF.

This clone was seen only a few times. The V gene is TRBV10-3, the J gene TRBJ1-4; 9 nucleotides line up with TRBD1. The CDR3 runs to 15 residues. Germline-derived CDR1 and CDR2 are ENHRY and SYGVKD. With V trimmed by 7 bases and J by 6 bases, 9 bases remained unmatched. Here the CDR3 DNA reads TGTGCCATCAAAGGGGCCGGGACAGGGTATGAAAAACTGTTTTTT. Encoded protein: CAIKGAGTGYEKLFF.

The rearrangement links TRBV4-3 to TRBJ1-2, with 8 bases that match TRBD1. This CDR3 comprises 16 residues. Germline assignment: CDR1 LGHNA and CDR2 YSLEER. Trimming cost V 1 base and J 4 bases; bases outside gene matches: 8. CDR3 sequence: CASSQARGRAGYGYTF. The CDR3 DNA reads as TGCGCCAGCAGCCAAGCCAGGGGGCGGGCAGGCTATGGCTACACCTTC.

The rearrangement joins TRBV5-1 to TRBJ1-1; the D gene is possibly TRBD1 (5 bases). Trimming removed 4 bases at V and 1 base at J, with 11 bases between. Germline values: CDR1 SGHRS, CDR2 YFSETQ. The CDR3 extends over 14 amino acids. The CDR3 DNA sequence: TGCGCCAGCAGCGCTGTAACAGGGAACACTGAAGCTTTCTTT. Translation: CASSAVTGNTEAFF.

The chain links TRBV5-1 to TRBJ1-2; 7 bases match TRBD1. The germline CDR1 and CDR2 sequences are SGHRS and YFSETQ. This CDR3 has 15 amino acids. V trimming: 4 bases; J trimming: 2 bases; junction bases outside the gene matches: 8. CDR3 DNA sequence: TGCGCCAGCAGCCCGGGACAGAGTCCCAACTATGGCTACACCTTC. This translates into CASSPGQSPNYGYTF.

This chain connects TRBV18 to TRBJ1-2, with TRBD1 matching 8 bases. This CDR3 is built from 15 residues. V was pared by 3 bases and J by 4 bases, with 7 bases of the junction left unmatched. CDR1 KGHSH and CDR2 LQKENI come from the germline V gene. CDR3: CASSPTRGQGYGYTF. Here the CDR3 DNA reads TGTGCCAGCTCACCCACCAGGGGGCAGGGCTATGGCTACACCTTC.

This chain connects TRBV19 to TRBJ1-2; D is possibly TRBD1 (6 bases). The V gene lost 3 bases and the J gene lost 6 bases, with 17 bases spanning the gap. In germline, CDR1 is LNHDA, CDR2 SQIVND (reference sequence). The CDR3 has 15 amino acids. CDR3 protein: CASSITFSGQNGYTF. CDR3 DNA sequence: TGTGCCAGTAGTATTACGTTCTCTGGACAGAATGGCTACACCTTC.

About this clone: One end of the junction varies from germline; a read error may be responsible. The V gene is TRBV7-9, the J gene TRBJ1-4; no definite D call. CDR3 length equals 13 residues. CDR1 is SEHNR and CDR2 is FQNEAQ in the germline V gene (reference sequence). This CDR3 is CSSSSGFDEKLFF. The DNA for the CDR3 is TGTTCCAGCAGCTCGGGGTTCGATGAAAAACTGTTTTTT.

In nucleotides, the CDR3 is TGCGCCAGCAGCCCTGGACAGGGACCTAATGAAAAACTGTTTTTT. It encodes CASSPGQGPNEKLFF. The chain uses TRBV4-1 and TRBJ1-4; TRBD1 agrees at 8 bases. Germline trimming cut 4 bases from V and 3 bases from J; bases unmatched to any gene: 4. CDR1 and CDR2 from the germline V gene are MGHRA and YSYEKL. The CDR3 spans 15 residues.

This clone showed up just a few times. The chain joins TRBV4-1 to TRBJ1-5; unclear D gene. The CDR3 has 15 residues. Trimming shortened V by 1 base and J by 5 bases, and 12 bases separated the two germline ends. CDR1 is MGHRA, CDR2 YSYEKL, per germline. The CDR3 DNA is TGCGCCAGCAGCCAAGGACCCGGGAAGGATCAGCCCCAGCATTTT. It is translated as CASSQGPGKDQPQHF.

With respect to this clone: Other DNA sequences in the same sample also yield this CDR3. This chain connects TRBV18 to TRBJ1-2; 9 nucleotides line up with TRBD1. Germline-derived CDR1 and CDR2 are KGHSH and LQKENI. V gave up 4 bases and J gave up 2 bases; unmatched junction bases: 2. This CDR3 region has 14 residues. The CDR3 nucleotides read TGTGCCAGCTCACGCGGACAGGGGAACTATGGCTACACCTTC. It specifies CASSRGQGNYGYTF. Supplemented by reference TRBV18 and TRBJ1-2, the full variable domain reads NAGVMQNPRHLVRRRGQEARLRCSPMKGHSHVYWYRQLPEEGLKFMVYLQKENIIDESGMPKERFSAEFPKEGPSILRIQQVVRGDSAAYFCASSRGQGNYGYTFGSGTRLTVV.

Only a few counts were recorded for this clone. In DNA form, the CDR3 reads TGTGCCAGCAGTGAACGGGACCACGGGGGGGGCTGGAGCAATTCACCCCTCCACTTT. It codes for CASSERDHGGGWSNSPLHF. This chain joins TRBV6-1 and TRBJ1-6, with a possible D match to TRBD1 (6 bases). The germline V gene encodes CDR1 MNHNS and CDR2 SASEGT. V was trimmed by 2 bases and J by 7 bases, leaving 24 bases between them. CDR3 length equals 19 residues.

The gene calls are TRBV6-6 and TRBJ2-7, with a tentative D call TRBD1 (6 bases). This CDR3 is 15 amino acids long. The V gene lost 6 bases and the J gene lost 6 bases, with 21 bases spanning the gap. The V gene's germline CDR1 is MNHNY and CDR2 SVGAGI (reference sequence). The CDR3 region has the DNA TGTGCCAGCAGCTCCCCCCCGCAGGGGCGAGGCGAGCAGTACTTC. Its translation is CASSSPPQGRGEQYF.

V usage is TRBV7-3 and J usage is TRBJ2-3; 10 bases match TRBD2. The junction had 10 bases not matched to a gene; V was cut back by 5 bases and J by 5 bases. Germline V gene data show CDR1 as SGHTA and CDR2 as FQGTGA. CDR3 length: 16 residues. CDR3 sequence (DNA): TGTGCCAGCAGCCCAACCCTAGCGGGGGCTGGAGATACGCAGTATTTT. Protein sequence: CASSPTLAGAGDTQYF.

This clone was recorded once. The chain has TRBV5-6 and TRBJ2-1; 8 bases are a match to TRBD2. V was pared by 4 bases and J by 4 bases, with 7 bases of the junction left unmatched. From germline, CDR1 is SGHDT and CDR2 YYEEEE. CDR3 length equals 15 residues. The CDR3 loop is CASSTSGGFYNEQFF. The CDR3 DNA is TGTGCCAGCAGCACAAGCGGGGGCTTTTACAATGAGCAGTTCTTC.

The rearrangement uses TRBV7-2 and TRBJ2-1, with a possible D match to TRBD2 (5 bases). Germline-derived CDR1 and CDR2 are SGHTA and FQGNSA. There are 14 residues in the CDR3. With 3 bases removed from V and 10 bases from J, the gap between germline ends came to 16 bases. This CDR3 reads CASSFGLASSEQFF. In DNA, the CDR3 is TGTGCCAGCAGCTTCGGCCTAGCCTCAAGCGAGCAGTTCTTC.

This clone was recorded only once. V usage is TRBV7-6 and J usage is TRBJ2-2, with TRBD2 identical over 7 bases. The CDR3 runs to 16 residues. Germline values: CDR1 SGHVS, CDR2 FNYEAQ. Unmatched junction bases numbered 13, after V lost 5 bases and J lost 7 bases. This CDR3 reads CASSQRLVGEGGELFF. The CDR3, as DNA: TGTGCCAGCAGCCAGCGGCTGGTCGGGGAGGGCGGGGAGCTGTTTTTT.

V gene TRBV28 combines with J gene TRBJ2-7, with TRBD1 matching over 8 bases. The J segment lost 2 bases and the V segment lost 3 bases, leaving 15 bases of the junction unmatched. CDR3 length equals 18 residues. Looked up from germline, CDR1 is MDHEN and CDR2 is SYDVKM. CDR3 sequence: CASSLVRGRRLTTYEQYF. The CDR3 DNA sequence: TGTGCCAGCAGTTTGGTCAGGGGGCGCCGCCTAACCACCTACGAGCAGTACTTC.

The chain joins TRBV19 to TRBJ1-5, with 9 bases lining up with TRBD1. V gave up 8 bases and J gave up 6 bases; unmatched junction bases: 2. The CDR3 totals 12 residues. Germline CDR1 and CDR2: LNHDA and SQIVND (reference sequence). CDR3 nucleotide sequence: TGTGCCAGTGACAGGGGGAGTCAGCCCCAGCATTTT. As protein: CASDRGSQPQHF.

This chain joins TRBV5-1 and TRBJ2-3; maybe TRBD1 (5 bases). V was pared by 5 bases and J by 2 bases, with 12 bases between. Per germline, CDR1 SGHRS and CDR2 YFSETQ. This CDR3 region has 14 residues. The CDR3 here is CASSSLTATDTQYF. CDR3 bases: TGCGCCAGCAGTTCTCTGACAGCCACAGATACGCAGTATTTT.

This chain uses TRBV7-2 with TRBJ2-7, with 10 bases aligning to TRBD1. The length of the CDR3 is 15 residues. Germline assignment: CDR1 SGHTA and CDR2 FQGNSA. Unmatched junction bases numbered 6, after V lost 5 bases and J lost 2 bases. The CDR3 coding sequence is TGTGCCAGCAGCACCGACAGGGGGCGGCCCTACGAGCAGTACTTC. Protein: CASSTDRGRPYEQYF.

The chain combines TRBV27 with TRBJ1-1, with a weak D call TRBD1 (5 bases). Trimming took 5 bases from V and 0 from J, leaving 13 bases between them. Germline V lookup: CDR1 MNHEY, CDR2 SMNVEV (reference sequence). The CDR3 has 15 amino acids. CDR3 amino acids: CASSTYLGVNTEAFF. Here the CDR3 DNA reads TGTGCCAGCAGTACCTATTTAGGGGTGAACACTGAAGCTTTCTTT.

V is TRBV30 and J is TRBJ1-1, with D tentatively TRBD1 (5 bases). Per germline, CDR1 GTSNPN and CDR2 SVGIG (reference sequence). V shed 3 bases and J shed 3 bases, with 11 bases lying between them. The CDR3 sequence is 13 residues long. Written as DNA, the CDR3 is TGTGCCTGGAGGCCACGGGGGGACACTGAAGCTTTCTTT. Protein sequence: CAWRPRGDTEAFF. Complete variable domain (other parts from reference TRBV30 and TRBJ1-1): SQTIHQWPATLVQPVGSPLSLECTVEGTSNPNLYWYRQAAGRGLQLLFYSVGIGQISSEVPQNLSASRPQDRQFILSSKKLLLSDSGFYLCAWRPRGDTEAFFGQGTRLTVV.